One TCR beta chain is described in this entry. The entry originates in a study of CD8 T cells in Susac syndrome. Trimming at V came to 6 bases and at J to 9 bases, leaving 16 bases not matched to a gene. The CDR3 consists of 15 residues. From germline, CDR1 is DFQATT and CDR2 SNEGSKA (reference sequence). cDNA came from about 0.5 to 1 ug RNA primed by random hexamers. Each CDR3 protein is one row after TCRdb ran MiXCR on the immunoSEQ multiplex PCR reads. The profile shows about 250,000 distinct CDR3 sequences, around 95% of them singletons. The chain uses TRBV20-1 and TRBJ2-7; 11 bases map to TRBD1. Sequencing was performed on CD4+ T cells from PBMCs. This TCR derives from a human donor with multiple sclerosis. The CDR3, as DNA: TGCAGTGCCGCTGCCGTGGGGACAGGGGGAGCAGGGCAGTACTTC. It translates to CSAAAVGTGGAGQYF.